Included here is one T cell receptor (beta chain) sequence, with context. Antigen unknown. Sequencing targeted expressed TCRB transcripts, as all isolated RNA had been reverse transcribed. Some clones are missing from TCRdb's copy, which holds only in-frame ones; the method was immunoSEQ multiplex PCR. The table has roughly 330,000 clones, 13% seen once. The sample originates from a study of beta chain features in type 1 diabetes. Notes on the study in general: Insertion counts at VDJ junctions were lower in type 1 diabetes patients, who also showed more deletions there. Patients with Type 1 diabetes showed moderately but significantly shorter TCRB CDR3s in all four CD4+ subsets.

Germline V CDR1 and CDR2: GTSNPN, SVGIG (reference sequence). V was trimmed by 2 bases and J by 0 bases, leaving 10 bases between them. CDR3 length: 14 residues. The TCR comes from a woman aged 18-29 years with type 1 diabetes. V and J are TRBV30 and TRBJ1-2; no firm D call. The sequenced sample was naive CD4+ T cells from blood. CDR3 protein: CAWSPGTTNYGYTF. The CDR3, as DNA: TGTGCCTGGAGTCCAGGCACGACTAACTATGGCTACACCTTC.